Each of the 22 T cell receptor beta chains below was sequenced from the same sample in a study of early T cells in non-severe SARS-CoV-2 infection. Each CDR3 protein is one row after TCRdb ran MiXCR on the 5' RACE reads. The sample yields around 77,000 distinct CDR3 sequences, around 12% seen once. This sample comprised whole blood, obtained at baseline. These receptors were obtained from an adult who was a healthcare worker with PCR-confirmed SARS-CoV-2 infection or an uninfected control (not recorded which). The donor label of this sample is uncertain.

At least ten counts were recorded for this clonotype. This chain connects TRBV7-2 to TRBJ2-3; D unclear. CDR1 and CDR2 from the germline V gene are SGHTA and FQGNSA. The length of the CDR3 is 13 residues. Between the trimmed V and J ends, which lost 4 bases and 2 bases, there was a span of 7 bases. CDR3 sequence: CASSSTHTDTQYF. In nucleotides, the CDR3 is TGTGCCAGCAGCTCGACTCACACAGATACGCAGTATTTT.

The chain recombines TRBV20-1 with TRBJ2-3; tentative D call: TRBD2 (6 bases). This CDR3 has 12 residues. From germline, CDR1 is DFQATT and CDR2 SNEGSKA (reference sequence). Trimming pared 4 bases from V and 8 bases from J, leaving 13 bases between. The CDR3: CSATRLVTTQYF. Written as DNA, the CDR3 is TGCAGTGCTACCCGACTAGTAACTACGCAGTATTTT.

This clonotype was detected ten times or more. The rearrangement joins TRBV5-4 to TRBJ2-1, with 7 bases lining up with TRBD2. Trimming at V came to 1 base and at J to 8 bases, leaving 9 bases not matched to a gene. The CDR3 has 15 residues. Per germline, CDR1 SGHNT and CDR2 YYREEE (reference sequence). The CDR3 DNA is TGTGCCAGCAGCTTGAATTCGGGGGGAGGTCATGAGCAGTTCTTC. This translates into CASSLNSGGGHEQFF.

Ten or more counts support this clonotype. The J gene is TRBJ2-1, the V gene TRBV9, with TRBD2 matching 8 bases. Per germline, CDR1 SGDLS and CDR2 YYNGEE. The trim removed 4 bases at V and 4 bases at J, leaving 10 bases unmatched. CDR3 size: 16 residues. CDR3 in DNA: TGTGCCAGCAGCCCGAGGGCGGGGGGCCTATACAATGAGCAGTTCTTC. Translated: CASSPRAGGLYNEQFF.

The chain couples TRBV6-6 to TRBJ2-1, with 8 positions matching TRBD1. The germline gives CDR1 MNHNY, CDR2 SVGAGI (reference sequence). The junction had 12 bases not matched to a gene; V was cut back by 5 bases and J by 6 bases. This CDR3 contains 16 residues. CDR3 coding DNA: TGTGCCAGCAGTCGGCTAGGACAGGGACCGTTCAATGAGCAGTTCTTC. Translated: CASSRLGQGPFNEQFF.

The table lists this clonotype with a few counts. The chain is built from TRBV10-1 and TRBJ1-1; perhaps TRBD1 as D (5 bases). The germline V gene has CDR1 WNHNN and CDR2 SYGVQD (reference sequence). CDR3 length: 13 residues. Trimming cost V 5 bases and J 7 bases, with 14 bases left between them. The CDR3 bases are TGCGCCAGCAGTTTTTCGGGGGTCAGTGAAGCTTTCTTT. Protein sequence: CASSFSGVSEAFF.

In this sample, this clonotype turned up many times. The CDR3 is CASSSGGGELFF. Here the CDR3 DNA reads TGTGCCAGCAGCTCCGGTGGCGGGGAGCTGTTTTTT. The gene calls are TRBV7-9 and TRBJ2-2; D not resolved. There are 12 residues in the CDR3. The ends were cut back, 4 bases at V and 7 bases at J, with 7 bases in the middle. The germline V gene encodes CDR1 SEHNR and CDR2 FQNEAQ (reference sequence).

The V and J genes are TRBV20-1 and TRBJ1-5; 7 bases align to TRBD1. CDR3 size: 14 residues. With 3 bases clipped from V and 4 bases from J, the junction kept 6 bases outside the gene matches. CDR1 is DFQATT, CDR2 SNEGSKA, per germline (reference sequence). The CDR3 spells CSASWGTVNQPQHF. In DNA, the CDR3 is TGCAGTGCTAGCTGGGGGACAGTTAATCAGCCCCAGCATTTT.

This clonotype was detected many times. The chain recombines TRBV3-1 with TRBJ1-2; possibly TRBD1 for D (5 bases). Trimming removed 2 bases from V and 1 base from J, with 11 bases in between. Germline CDR1 is LGHDT and CDR2 is YNNKEL (reference sequence). CDR3 length equals 15 residues. CDR3 in DNA: TGTGCCAGCAGCCAACTCGCTGGGGGTAACTATGGCTACACCTTC. It is translated as CASSQLAGGNYGYTF. Looking up the rest from reference TRBV3-1 and TRBJ1-2 gives the full variable domain: DTAVSQTPKYLVTQMGNDKSIKCEQNLGHDTMYWYKQDSKKFLKIMFSYNNKELIINETVPNRFSPKSPDKAHLNLHINSLELGDSAVYFCASSQLAGGNYGYTFGSGTRLTVV.

There are many counts of this clonotype. This chain connects TRBV7-9 to TRBJ2-1, with 8 bases that match TRBD1. The germline V gene has CDR1 SEHNR and CDR2 FQNEAQ (reference sequence). The CDR3 runs to 15 residues. J was trimmed by 3 bases and V by 5 bases; bases with no gene match: 6. The CDR3 nucleotides read TGTGCCAGCAGCCCTGGACAGGGTATCTACAATGAGCAGTTCTTC. Translated: CASSPGQGIYNEQFF.

This CDR3 is CATPGEGTGELFF. The CDR3 bases are TGTGCCACGCCGGGGGAGGGCACCGGGGAGCTGTTTTTT. The V gene is TRBV2, the J gene TRBJ2-2, with 7 bases matching TRBD2. Germline CDR1 and CDR2: SNHLY and FYNNEI. The CDR3 sequence is 13 residues long. Trimming cost V 10 bases and J 4 bases; bases outside gene matches: 6.

This chain joins TRBV12-3 or TRBV12-4 and TRBJ1-4, with a weak D call TRBD1 (6 bases). V was clipped by 4 bases and J by 8 bases, with 8 bases between them. The CDR3 covers 12 residues. CDR3 residues: CASSWGGEKLFF. In nucleotides, the CDR3 is TGTGCCAGCAGTTGGGGGGGCGAAAAACTGTTTTTT.

The chain joins TRBV11-2 to TRBJ2-1; 7 positions agree with TRBD2. Germline V gene sequence: CDR1 SGHAT, CDR2 FQNNGV. V lost 5 bases, J lost 1 base, and 20 bases stayed unmatched. There are 20 residues in the CDR3. CDR3 amino acids: CASSLPRGVGGRGSYNEQFF. The CDR3, as DNA: TGTGCCAGCAGCCTCCCCCGGGGGGTCGGGGGGAGAGGGTCCTACAATGAGCAGTTCTTC.

The V call is TRBV5-1, the J call TRBJ1-1, with 9 positions matching TRBD1. This CDR3 spans 13 amino acids. CDR1 and CDR2 from the germline V gene are SGHRS and YFSETQ. The V gene end was trimmed by 4 bases and the J gene end by 6 bases; junction bases not matched to a gene: 4. CDR3: CASSPDRGPEAFF. CDR3 DNA: TGCGCCAGCAGCCCGGACAGGGGACCTGAAGCTTTCTTT.

This clonotype has a handful of counts. This chain's CDR3 is CATSTGTDYGYTF. CDR3 DNA: TGTGCCACCTCGACAGGGACTGACTATGGCTACACCTTC. V usage is TRBV7-8 and J usage is TRBJ1-2, with 7 bases aligning to TRBD1. Trimming at V came to 10 bases and at J to 3 bases, leaving 8 bases not matched to a gene. CDR3 length: 13 residues. Germline V lookup: CDR1 SGHVS, CDR2 FQNEAQ.

This clonotype was seen at least ten times. The gene calls are TRBV5-1 and TRBJ1-1; the D is unclear. Germline lookup yields CDR1 SGHRS and CDR2 YFSETQ. Trimming removed 3 bases from V and 2 bases from J, with 14 bases in between. The CDR3 length is 15 residues. The CDR3 DNA reads as TGCGCCAGCAGCTCCACCCCGGACGGTAACACTGAAGCTTTCTTT. Translated, it gives CASSSTPDGNTEAFF.

The chain has TRBV2 and TRBJ2-7; 12 nucleotides align to TRBD2. CDR1 SNHLY and CDR2 FYNNEI come from the germline V gene. V shed 6 bases, J shed 7 bases, and the junction held 7 bases outside the gene matches. CDR3 length: 14 amino acids. CDR3 DNA sequence: TGTGCCAGCAGCTGGACTAGCGGGGTCGGAGAGCAGTACTTC. Its translation is CASSWTSGVGEQYF.

In its sample, this clonotype was seen a few times. The rearrangement uses TRBV28 and TRBJ2-7; D is unclear. Germline V gene data show CDR1 as MDHEN and CDR2 as SYDVKM. This CDR3 has 15 amino acids. V was pared by 2 bases and J by 2 bases, with 13 bases between. The CDR3, as DNA: TGTGCCAGCAGTTTAAATTCTAGTCCACCCTACGAGCAGTACTTC. Protein product: CASSLNSSPPYEQYF.

This clonotype showed up just a few times. The chain combines TRBV24-1 with TRBJ2-1, with TRBD2 matching over 15 bases. The germline gives CDR1 KGHDR, CDR2 SFDVKD. V lost 4 bases to trimming and J lost 10 bases; unmatched junction nucleotides: 7. The CDR3 consists of 16 residues. CDR3 nucleotide sequence: TGTGCCACCAGTGACCCGGGACTAGCGGGGGGTAGGGAGCAGTTCTTC. It specifies CATSDPGLAGGREQFF.

This chain joins TRBV5-4 and TRBJ2-5; a possible D gene is TRBD1 (6 bases). V lost 5 bases to trimming and J lost 2 bases, with 10 bases between them. This CDR3 region has 13 residues. Germline lookup yields CDR1 SGHNT and CDR2 YYREEE (reference sequence). The CDR3 nucleotides are TGTGCCAGCAGGGACAGCGATCAAGAGACCCAGTACTTC. This encodes CASRDSDQETQYF.

This clonotype was detected a few times. The chain links TRBV6-2 or TRBV6-3 to TRBJ1-2; unclear D gene. The CDR3 is 13 residues long. The V gene's germline CDR1 is MNHEY and CDR2 SVGEGT. V dropped 6 bases and J dropped 7 bases, with 15 bases sitting between them. The CDR3 protein is CASSGGPISGYTF. As DNA, the CDR3 is TGTGCCAGCAGCGGCGGGCCTATAAGTGGCTACACCTTC.

With respect to this clonotype: A read error may produce the germline difference seen at one junction end. The chain is built from TRBV12-3 or TRBV12-4 and TRBJ2-1; 11 bases match TRBD2. The CDR3 loop spans 15 amino acids. CDR3 in amino acids: CASSLAGGLSNEQFF. The DNA of the CDR3 is TGTGCCAGCAGTCTAGCGGGAGGATTGTCCAATGAGCAGTTCTTC.